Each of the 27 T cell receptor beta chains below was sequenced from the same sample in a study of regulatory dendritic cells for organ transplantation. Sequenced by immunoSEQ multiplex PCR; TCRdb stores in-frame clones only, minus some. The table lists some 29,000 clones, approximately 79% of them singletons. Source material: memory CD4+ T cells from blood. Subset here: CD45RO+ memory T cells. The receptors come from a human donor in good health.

CDR3 residues: CASRRSGGTNTGELFF. The CDR3, as DNA: TGTGCCAGCAGACGTAGCGGGGGGACGAACACCGGGGAGCTGTTTTTT. The chain couples TRBV7-9 to TRBJ2-2; 10 bases align to TRBD2. CDR1 and CDR2 (germline): SEHNR, FQNEAQ (reference sequence). The CDR3 is 16 residues long. The junction had 4 bases not matched to a gene; V was cut back by 6 bases and J by 0 bases.

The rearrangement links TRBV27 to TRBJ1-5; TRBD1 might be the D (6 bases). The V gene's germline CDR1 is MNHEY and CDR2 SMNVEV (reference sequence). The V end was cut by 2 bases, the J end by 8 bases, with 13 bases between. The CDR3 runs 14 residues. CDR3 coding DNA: TGTGCCAGCAGTTTAAGGGGGGGCGTGGAGCCCCAGCATTTT. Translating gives CASSLRGGVEPQHF.

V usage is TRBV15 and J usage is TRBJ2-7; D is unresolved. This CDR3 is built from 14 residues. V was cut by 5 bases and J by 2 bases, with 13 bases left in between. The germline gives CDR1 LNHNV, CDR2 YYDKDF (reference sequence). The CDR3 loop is CATSPWTGPYEQYF. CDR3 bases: TGTGCCACCAGCCCCTGGACCGGACCCTACGAGCAGTACTTC.

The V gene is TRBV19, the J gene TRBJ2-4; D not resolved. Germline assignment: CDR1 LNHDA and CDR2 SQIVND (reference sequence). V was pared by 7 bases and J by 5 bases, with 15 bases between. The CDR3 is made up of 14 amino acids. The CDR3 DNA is TGTGCCAGTACTTGGACCCCTCAGGAAAACATTCAGTACTTC. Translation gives CASTWTPQENIQYF.

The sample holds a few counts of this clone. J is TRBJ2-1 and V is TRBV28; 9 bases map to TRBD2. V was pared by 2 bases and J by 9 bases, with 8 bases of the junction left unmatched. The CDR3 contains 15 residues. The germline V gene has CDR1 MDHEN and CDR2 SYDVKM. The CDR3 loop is CASSLRAGGSLEQFF. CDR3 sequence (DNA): TGTGCCAGCAGTTTAAGGGCGGGAGGGTCGCTTGAGCAGTTCTTC.

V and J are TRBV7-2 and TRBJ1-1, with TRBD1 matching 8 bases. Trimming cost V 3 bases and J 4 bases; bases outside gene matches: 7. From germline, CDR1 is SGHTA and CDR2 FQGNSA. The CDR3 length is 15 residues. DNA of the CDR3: TGTGCCAGCAGCTTCTACAGGGGGAGGTTCACTGAAGCTTTCTTT. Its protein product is CASSFYRGRFTEAFF.

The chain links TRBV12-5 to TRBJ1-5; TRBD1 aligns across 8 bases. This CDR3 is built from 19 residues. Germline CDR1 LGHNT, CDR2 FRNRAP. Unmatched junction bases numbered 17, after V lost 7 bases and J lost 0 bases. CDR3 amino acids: CASAPSAGGLLYSNQPQHF. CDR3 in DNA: TGTGCTAGTGCCCCGTCGGCAGGGGGCCTTCTTTATAGCAATCAGCCCCAGCATTTT.

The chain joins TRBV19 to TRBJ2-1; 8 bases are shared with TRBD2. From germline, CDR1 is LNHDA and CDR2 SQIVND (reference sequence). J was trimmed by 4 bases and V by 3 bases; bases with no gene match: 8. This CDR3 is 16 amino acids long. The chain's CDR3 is CASSISVTSEYNEQFF. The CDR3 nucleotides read TGTGCCAGTAGTATTTCGGTGACTAGCGAATACAATGAGCAGTTCTTC.

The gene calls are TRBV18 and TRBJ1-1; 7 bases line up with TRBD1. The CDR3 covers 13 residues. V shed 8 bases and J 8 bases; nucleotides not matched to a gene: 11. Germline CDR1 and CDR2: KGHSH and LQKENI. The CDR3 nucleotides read TGTGCCAGCCTAAAGTCCCGGGACAGCGAAGCTTTCTTT. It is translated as CASLKSRDSEAFF.

CDR3 amino acids: CAWSGGTSGRVWETQYF. The DNA of the CDR3 is TGTGCCTGGAGTGGAGGGACTAGCGGGAGGGTTTGGGAGACCCAGTACTTC. The chain is built from TRBV30 and TRBJ2-5; 16 nucleotides align to TRBD2. CDR3 length equals 17 residues. The trim removed 1 base at V and 5 bases at J, leaving 7 bases unmatched. Germline V CDR1 and CDR2: GTSNPN, SVGIG (reference sequence).

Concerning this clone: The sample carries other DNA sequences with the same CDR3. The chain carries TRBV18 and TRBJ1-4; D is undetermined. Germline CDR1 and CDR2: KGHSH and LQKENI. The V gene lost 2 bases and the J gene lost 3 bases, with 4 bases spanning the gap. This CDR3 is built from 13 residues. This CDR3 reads CASSPGPNEKLFF. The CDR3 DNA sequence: TGTGCCAGCTCACCAGGACCTAATGAAAAACTGTTTTTT.

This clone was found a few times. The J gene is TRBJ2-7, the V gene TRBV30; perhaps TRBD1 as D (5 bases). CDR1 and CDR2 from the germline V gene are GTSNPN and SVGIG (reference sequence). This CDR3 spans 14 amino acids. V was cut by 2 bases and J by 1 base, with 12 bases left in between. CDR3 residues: CAWSPAPGSYEQYF. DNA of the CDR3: TGTGCCTGGAGTCCCGCCCCAGGGTCCTACGAGCAGTACTTC.

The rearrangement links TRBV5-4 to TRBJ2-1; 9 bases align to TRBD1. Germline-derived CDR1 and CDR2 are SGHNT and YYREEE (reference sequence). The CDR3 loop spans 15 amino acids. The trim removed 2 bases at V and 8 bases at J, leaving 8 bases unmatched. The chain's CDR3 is CASSLVGQGGDEQFF. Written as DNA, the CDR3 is TGTGCCAGCAGCTTAGTGGGACAGGGTGGCGATGAGCAGTTCTTC.

Here the CDR3 reads CASSYSGRAESEKLFF. The CDR3 DNA follows: TGTGCCAGCAGTTACTCAGGCAGGGCTGAGAGTGAAAAACTGTTTTTT. This chain joins TRBV6-6 and TRBJ1-4; perhaps TRBD1 as D (5 bases). Trimming stripped 0 bases from V and 7 bases from J, with 15 bases between. The germline gives CDR1 MNHNY, CDR2 SVGAGI (reference sequence). CDR3 size: 16 residues.

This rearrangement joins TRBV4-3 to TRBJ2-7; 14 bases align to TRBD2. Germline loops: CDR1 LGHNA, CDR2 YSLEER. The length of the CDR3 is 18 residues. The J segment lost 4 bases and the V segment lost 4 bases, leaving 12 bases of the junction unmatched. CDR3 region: CASSLRLAGGSGSYEQYF. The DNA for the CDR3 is TGCGCCAGCAGCCTCCGACTAGCGGGAGGGTCGGGGTCGTACGAGCAGTACTTC.

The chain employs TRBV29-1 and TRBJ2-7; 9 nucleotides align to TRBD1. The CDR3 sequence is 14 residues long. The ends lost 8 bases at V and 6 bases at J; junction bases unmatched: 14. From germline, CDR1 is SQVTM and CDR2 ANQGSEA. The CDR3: CSQRPGQGGCEQYF. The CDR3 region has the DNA TGCAGCCAACGACCGGGACAGGGAGGTTGCGAGCAGTACTTC.

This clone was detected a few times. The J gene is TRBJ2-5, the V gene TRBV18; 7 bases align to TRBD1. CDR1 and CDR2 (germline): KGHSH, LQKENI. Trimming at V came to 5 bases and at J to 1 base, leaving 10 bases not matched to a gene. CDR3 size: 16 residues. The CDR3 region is CASSALIGTAQETQYF. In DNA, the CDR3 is TGTGCCAGCTCAGCGTTAATTGGGACAGCCCAAGAGACCCAGTACTTC. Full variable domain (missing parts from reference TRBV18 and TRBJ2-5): NAGVMQNPRHLVRRRGQEARLRCSPMKGHSHVYWYRQLPEEGLKFMVYLQKENIIDESGMPKERFSAEFPKEGPSILRIQQVVRGDSAAYFCASSALIGTAQETQYFGPGTRLLVL.

CDR3 sequence (DNA): TGTGCCAGCAGTCTACAGGGCACCGGGGAGCTGTTTTTT. Protein product: CASSLQGTGELFF. V and J are TRBV6-5 and TRBJ2-2, with a possible D match to TRBD1 (6 bases). The V end lost 5 bases, the J end lost 4 bases, and 8 bases lay between the germline ends. The CDR3 is made up of 13 amino acids. The V gene's germline CDR1 is MNHEY and CDR2 SVGAGI.

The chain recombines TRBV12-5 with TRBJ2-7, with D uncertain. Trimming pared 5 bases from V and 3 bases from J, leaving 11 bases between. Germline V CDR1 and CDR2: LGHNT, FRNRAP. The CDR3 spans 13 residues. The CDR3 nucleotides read TGTGCTAGTGGTGCTACGGACGGCTACGAGCAGTACTTC. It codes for CASGATDGYEQYF.

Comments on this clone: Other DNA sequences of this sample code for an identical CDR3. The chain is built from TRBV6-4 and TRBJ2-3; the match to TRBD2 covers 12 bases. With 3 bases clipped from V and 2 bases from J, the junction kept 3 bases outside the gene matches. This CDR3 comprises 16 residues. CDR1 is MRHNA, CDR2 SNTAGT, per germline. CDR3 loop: CASSELAGGSTDTQYF. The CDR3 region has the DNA TGTGCCAGCAGTGAACTAGCGGGGGGCTCCACAGATACGCAGTATTTT.

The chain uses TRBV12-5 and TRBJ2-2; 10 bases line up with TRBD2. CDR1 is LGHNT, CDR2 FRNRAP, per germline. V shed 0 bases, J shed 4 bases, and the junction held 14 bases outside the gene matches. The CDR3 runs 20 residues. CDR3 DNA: TGTGCTAGTGGTTTGGTTTGGGGTAGCGGGGGGTTCTCATTCACCGGGGAGCTGTTTTTT. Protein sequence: CASGLVWGSGGFSFTGELFF.

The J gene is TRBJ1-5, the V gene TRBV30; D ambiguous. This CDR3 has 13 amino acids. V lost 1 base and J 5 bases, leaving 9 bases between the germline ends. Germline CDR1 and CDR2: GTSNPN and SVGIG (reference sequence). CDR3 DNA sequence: TGTGCCTGGAGTGCCGCCCCCCATCAGCCCCAGCATTTT. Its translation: CAWSAAPHQPQHF.

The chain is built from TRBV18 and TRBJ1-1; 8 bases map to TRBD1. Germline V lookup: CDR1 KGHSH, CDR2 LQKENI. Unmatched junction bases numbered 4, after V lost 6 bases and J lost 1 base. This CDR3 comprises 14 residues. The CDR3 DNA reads TGTGCCAGCTCGCCAGGGGGCCGGAACACTGAAGCTTTCTTT. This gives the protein CASSPGGRNTEAFF.

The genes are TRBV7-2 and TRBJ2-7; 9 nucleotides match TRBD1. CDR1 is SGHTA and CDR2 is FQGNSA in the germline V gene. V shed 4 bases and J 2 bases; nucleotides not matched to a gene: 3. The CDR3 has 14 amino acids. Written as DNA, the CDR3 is TGTGCCAGCAGCTGGGACAGGGAGACCTACGAGCAGTACTTC. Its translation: CASSWDRETYEQYF.

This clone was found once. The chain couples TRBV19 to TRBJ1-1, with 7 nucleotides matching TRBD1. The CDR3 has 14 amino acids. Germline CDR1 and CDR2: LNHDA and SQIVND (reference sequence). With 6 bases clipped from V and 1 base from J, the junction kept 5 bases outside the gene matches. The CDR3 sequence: CASSRQGQNTEAFF. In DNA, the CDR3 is TGTGCCAGTAGCCGACAGGGTCAGAACACTGAAGCTTTCTTT. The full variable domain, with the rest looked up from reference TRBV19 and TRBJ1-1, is DGGITQSPKYLFRKEGQNVTLSCEQNLNHDAMYWYRQDPGQGLRLIYYSQIVNDFQKGDIAEGYSVSREKKESFPLTVTSAQKNPTAFYLCASSRQGQNTEAFFGQGTRLTVV.

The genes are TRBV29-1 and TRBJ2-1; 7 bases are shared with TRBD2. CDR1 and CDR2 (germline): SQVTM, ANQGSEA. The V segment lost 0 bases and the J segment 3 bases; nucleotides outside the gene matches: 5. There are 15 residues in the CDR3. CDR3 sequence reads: CSVEDGGGIYNEQFF. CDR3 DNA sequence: TGCAGCGTTGAAGATGGGGGGGGGATCTACAATGAGCAGTTCTTC.

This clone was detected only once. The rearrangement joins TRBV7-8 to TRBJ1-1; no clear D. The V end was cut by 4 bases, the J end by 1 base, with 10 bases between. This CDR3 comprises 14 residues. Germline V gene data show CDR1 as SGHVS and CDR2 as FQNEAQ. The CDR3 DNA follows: TGTGCCAGCAGCTCGGCGTCCGGGAACACTGAAGCTTTCTTT. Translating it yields CASSSASGNTEAFF.